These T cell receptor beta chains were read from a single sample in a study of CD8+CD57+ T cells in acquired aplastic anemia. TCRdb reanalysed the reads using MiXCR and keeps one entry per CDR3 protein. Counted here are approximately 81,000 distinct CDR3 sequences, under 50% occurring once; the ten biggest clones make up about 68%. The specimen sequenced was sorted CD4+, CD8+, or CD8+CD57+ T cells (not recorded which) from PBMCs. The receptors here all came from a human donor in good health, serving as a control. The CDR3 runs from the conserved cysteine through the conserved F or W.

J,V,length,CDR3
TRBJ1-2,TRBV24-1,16,CATSESGTGGLDGYTF
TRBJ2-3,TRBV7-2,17,CASSLAGQGGPTDTQYF
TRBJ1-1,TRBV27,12,CASRGFLTEAFF
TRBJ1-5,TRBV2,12,CASSQHDQPQHF
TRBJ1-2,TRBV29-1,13,CSVSDRDSYGYTF
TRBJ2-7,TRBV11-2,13,CASSIGTAYEQYF
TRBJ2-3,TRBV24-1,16,CATSDLRDRAGDTQYF
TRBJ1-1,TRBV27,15,CASSTIPTMNTEAFF
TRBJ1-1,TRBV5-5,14,CASSFWTGHTEAFF
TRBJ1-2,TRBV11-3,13,CASSLLGGGGYTF
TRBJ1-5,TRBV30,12,CAWGLGNQPQHF
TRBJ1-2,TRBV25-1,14,CASSEGGSNYGYTF
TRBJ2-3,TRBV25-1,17,CASSGFLAGEGPDTQYF
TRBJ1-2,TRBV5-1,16,CASSSGTHIYNYGYTF
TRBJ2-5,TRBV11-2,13,CASSLYVQETQYF
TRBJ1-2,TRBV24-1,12,CATSDFGYGYTF
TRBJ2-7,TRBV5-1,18,CASSNRGYRDYTLFEQYF
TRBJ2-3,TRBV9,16,CASSAFTGVVTDTQYF
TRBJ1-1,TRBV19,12,CASSERGTEAFF
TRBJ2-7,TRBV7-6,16,CASSKGTEGDIYEQYF
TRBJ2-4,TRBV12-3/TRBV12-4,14,CASTMGGSFNIQYF
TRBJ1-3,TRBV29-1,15,CSASRDSASGNTIYF
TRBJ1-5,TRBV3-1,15,CASSQGLGSGQPQHF
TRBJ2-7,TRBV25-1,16,CASSLTPGSSSYEQYF
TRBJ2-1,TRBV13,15,CASSLGTSAYNEQFF
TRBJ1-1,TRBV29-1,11,CSATVNTEAFF
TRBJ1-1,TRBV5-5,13,CASSFAGGLEAFF
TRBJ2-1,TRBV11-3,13,CASSSLAYNEQFF
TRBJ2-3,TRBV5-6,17,CASSERFRDDSTDTQYF
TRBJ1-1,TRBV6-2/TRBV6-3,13,CAVGQGRNTEAFF
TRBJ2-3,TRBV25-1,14,CASSRTTSTDTQYF
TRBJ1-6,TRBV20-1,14,CSAGQSTGNSPLHF
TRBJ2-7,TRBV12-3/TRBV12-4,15,CASSFATGDLYEQYF
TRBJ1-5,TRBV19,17,CASSIYAGGQSNQPQHF
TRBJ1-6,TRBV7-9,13,CASSLYRSSPLHF
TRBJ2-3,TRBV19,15,CASSIWGGGTDTQYF
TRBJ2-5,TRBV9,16,CASSAGGGGYQETQYF
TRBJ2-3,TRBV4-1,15,CASSRRTDRTDTQYF
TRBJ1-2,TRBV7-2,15,CASSPGPTGHYGYTF
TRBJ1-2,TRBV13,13,CASSLGGGDGYTF
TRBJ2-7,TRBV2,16,CASSDDVGEVPYEQYF
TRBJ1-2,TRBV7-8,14,CASSVRGANYGYTF
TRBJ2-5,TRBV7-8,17,CASSQGSGNVRRETQYF
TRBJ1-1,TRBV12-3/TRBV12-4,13,CASGPDVNTEAFF
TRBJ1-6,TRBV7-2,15,CASSLKDTNNSPLHF
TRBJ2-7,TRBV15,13,CATSSYWAYEQYF
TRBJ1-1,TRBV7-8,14,CASSFGQGSTEAFF
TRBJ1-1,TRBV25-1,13,CASGHTGITEAFF
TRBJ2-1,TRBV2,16,CASRETSGTGWNEQLF
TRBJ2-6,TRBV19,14,CASSIATGANVLTF
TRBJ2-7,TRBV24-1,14,CATSDRTSSYEQYF
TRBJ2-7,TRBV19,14,CASSISGTSREQYF
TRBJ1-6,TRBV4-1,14,CASSQRGENSPLHF
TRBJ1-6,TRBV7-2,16,CASSLAGQGPNSPLHF
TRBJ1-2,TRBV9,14,CASSVGSGSYGYTF
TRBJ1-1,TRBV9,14,CASSDLGSRGEAFF